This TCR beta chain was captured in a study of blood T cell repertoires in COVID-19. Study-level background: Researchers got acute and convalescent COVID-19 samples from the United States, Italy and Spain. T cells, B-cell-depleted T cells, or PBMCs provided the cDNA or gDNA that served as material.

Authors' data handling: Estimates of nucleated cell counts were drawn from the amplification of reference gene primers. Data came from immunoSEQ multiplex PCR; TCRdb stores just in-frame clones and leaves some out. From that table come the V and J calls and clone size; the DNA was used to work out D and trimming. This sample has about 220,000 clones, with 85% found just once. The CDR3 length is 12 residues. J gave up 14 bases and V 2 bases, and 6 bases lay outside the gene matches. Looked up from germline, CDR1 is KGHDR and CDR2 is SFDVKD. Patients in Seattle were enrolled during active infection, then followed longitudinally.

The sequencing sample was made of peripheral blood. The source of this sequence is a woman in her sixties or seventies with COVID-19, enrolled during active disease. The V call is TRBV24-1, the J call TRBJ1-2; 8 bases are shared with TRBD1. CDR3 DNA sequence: TGTGCCACCAGTGATTCGGACAGGGTACAGACCTTC. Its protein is CATSDSDRVQTF.